Listed here are 9 T cell receptor beta chains from one sample, sequenced in a study of CD8+CD57+ T cells in acquired aplastic anemia. TCR beta VDJ and CDR3 were profiled, and genomic DNA was the template. TCRdb re-derived calls from the reads in MiXCR, one entry per CDR3 protein. The sample carries roughly 250,000 distinct CDR3 sequences, roughly 80% recorded once. By flow cytometry, patients selected for sequencing had shown an expansion of CD8+CD57+ cells. The source material was sorted CD4+, CD8+, or CD8+CD57+ T cells (not recorded which) from PBMCs. The source is a human donor with aplastic anemia.

As for this clonotype: The CDR3 carries no conserved terminal phenylalanine or tryptophan, so it likely arises from a read error. Because the CDR3's place on the DNA is in doubt, the DNA is left out and the CDR3 is given as listed by TCRdb. The chain is built from TRBV7-3 and TRBJ2-3; the table's D call of TRBD1 was not tested on the DNA. 13 amino acids form the CDR3, both terminal residues included. Germline assignment: CDR1 SGHTA and CDR2 FQGTGA. This CDR3 is CASREQGTDTEYL.

For this clonotype: One end of the junction fails to match germline, which may point to a read error. V is TRBV2 and J is TRBJ2-3; D is possibly TRBD1 or TRBD2 (5 bases each). CDR1 SNHLY and CDR2 FYNNEI come from the germline V gene. This CDR3 region has 13 residues. Here the CDR3 reads CASENGATDTPFF. The CDR3 nucleotides are TGTGCCAGCGAGAACGGGGCCACAGATACGCCTTTTTTT.

To note about this clonotype: At one of its ends the junction is not consistent with the germline gene, which may arise from a read error. The chain combines TRBV7-2 with TRBJ2-1, with D possibly TRBD2 on 5 matching bases. The CDR3 consists of 11 residues. Germline CDR1 and CDR2: SGHTA and FQGNSA. The CDR3 spells CASTWADEEVF. CDR3 DNA: TGTGCCAGCACCTGGGCGGATGAGGAGGTCTTC.

A remark on this clonotype: One junction end disagrees with the germline gene, perhaps due to a read error. CDR3 protein: CASSLAPQGDYGYTF. The CDR3 nucleotides read TGCGCCAGCAGCTTAGCACCGCAGGGGGACTATGGCTACACCTTC. The chain has TRBV7-9 and TRBJ1-2, with 7 bases lining up with TRBD1. The CDR3 consists of 15 residues. Germline CDR1 is SEHNR and CDR2 is FQNEAQ (reference sequence). The full variable domain, completed using reference TRBV7-9 and TRBJ1-2, is DTGVSQNPRHKITKRGQNVTFRCDPISEHNRLYWYRQTLGQGPEFLTYFQNEAQLEKSRLLSDRFSAERPKGSFSTLEIQRTEQGDSAMYLCASSLAPQGDYGYTFGSGTRLTVV.

A remark on this clonotype: As the CDR3 is not closed by the conserved phenylalanine or tryptophan, this likely results from a read error. It is unclear where the CDR3 begins or ends on the DNA, so no DNA is shown, and the CDR3 is as TCRdb lists it. The chain links TRBV12-3 or TRBV12-4 to TRBJ1-1; the table's TRBD1 call for D was not verified on the DNA. Ends included, the CDR3 has 13 residues. CDR3 sequence: CASSLRYVPHYVY.

Points on this clonotype: The conserved phenylalanine or tryptophan is not found at the CDR3 terminus, so this likely reflects a read error. It is unclear where the CDR3 begins or ends on the DNA, so no DNA is shown, and the CDR3 is as TCRdb lists it. The chain employs TRBV7-9 and TRBJ2-3; the D call of TRBD1 is as the table states it, not checked on the DNA. From germline, CDR1 is SEHNR and CDR2 FQNEAQ (reference sequence). The CDR3 comprises 13 residues, both ends counted. CDR3 protein: CASSFGGTGYNSP.

The chain is built from TRBV5-6 and TRBJ2-1; D gene ambiguous. The germline gives CDR1 SGHDT, CDR2 YYEEEE. Trimming shortened V by 4 bases and J by 8 bases, and 22 bases separated the two germline ends. There are 16 residues in the CDR3. CDR3 bases: TGTGCCAGCAGCCTCCTGACTGGAAACGGTCAGGATGAGCAGTTCTTC. It encodes CASSLLTGNGQDEQFF.

To note about this clonotype: One end of the junction does not line up with germline, which may come from a read error. This chain connects TRBV12-5 to TRBJ2-1; TRBD2 might be the D (5 bases). The CDR3 runs to 13 residues. Germline V gene sequence: CDR1 LGHNT, CDR2 FRNRAP. DNA for the CDR3: TGTGCTAGCGGAGACGCGGGCTCAGATACGCAGTTTTTT. It encodes CASGDAGSDTQFF.

Regarding this clonotype: One junction end does not reproduce the germline sequence, and a read error may be involved. The J gene is TRBJ2-3, the V gene TRBV7-2, with a weak D call TRBD2 (7 bases). In germline, CDR1 is SGHTA, CDR2 FQGNSA. This CDR3 has 14 residues. The CDR3 sequence is CASSLTGGADNRYF. Here the CDR3 DNA reads TGTGCCAGCAGCTTGACGGGGGGCGCCGACAATCGCTACTTT. The full variable domain, completed using reference TRBV7-2 and TRBJ2-3, is GAGVSQSPSNKVTEKGKDVELRCDPISGHTALYWYRQSLGQGLEFLIYFQGNSAPDKSGLPSDRFSAERTGGSVSTLTIQRTQQEDSAVYLCASSLTGGADNRYFGPGTRLTVL.